Shown below are 17 T cell receptor beta chains from a single sample sequenced in a study of blood T cell repertoires in COVID-19. Here immunoSEQ multiplex PCR was the method, and the copy in TCRdb shows in-frame clones only, minus some. The repertoire holds 65,000 to 90,000 clones, with over 75% as singletons. Specimen: peripheral blood. Every receptor here comes from a woman aged 60-75 years with acute or convalescent COVID-19.

The chain carries TRBV7-2 and TRBJ2-5; 14 positions match TRBD2. Germline V gene lookup returns CDR1 SGHTA and CDR2 FQGNSA. The CDR3 is 15 residues long. V shed 6 bases and J 5 bases; nucleotides not matched to a gene: 5. The CDR3 loop is CASRRTSGGRETQYF. The CDR3 DNA reads as TGTGCCAGCAGAAGGACTAGCGGGGGGAGGGAGACCCAGTACTTC.

Only a few counts were recorded for this clone. This chain links TRBV3-1 (or the pseudogene TRBV3-2) with TRBJ2-1; a weak D match, TRBD2 (5 bases). The CDR3 is made up of 17 amino acids. The V and J ends lost 6 bases and 4 bases respectively, with 22 bases between them. Germline lookup yields CDR1 LGHDT and CDR2 YNNKEL (reference sequence). The CDR3 DNA sequence: TGTGCCAGCAGTCCGACTTTACAGCGGAGCCTTTACAATGAGCAGTTCTTC. Translating it yields CASSPTLQRSLYNEQFF.

This clone came up once. V and J are TRBV21-1 and TRBJ1-6. TRBV21-1 is noted as a pseudogene. There are 16 residues in the CDR3. DNA for the CDR3: TGTGCCAGCAAAAACGTCTGGGGGGACGTTAATTCACCCCTCCACTTT. Protein: CASKNVWGDVNSPLHF.

The rearrangement joins TRBV6-5 to TRBJ1-2; possibly TRBD1 for D (5 bases). The V end was cut by 7 bases, the J end by 4 bases, with 13 bases between. Per the germline V gene, CDR1 is MNHEY and CDR2 is SVGAGI. The CDR3 runs to 13 residues. The CDR3 spells CASNIGQGYGYTF. The CDR3 nucleotides are TGTGCCAGCAACATAGGCCAGGGCTATGGCTACACCTTC.

The chain has TRBV5-1 and TRBJ2-7, with 14 bases lining up with TRBD2. CDR1 is SGHRS and CDR2 is YFSETQ in the germline V gene. CDR3 length equals 19 residues. After removal of 5 bases from V and 2 bases from J, the junction contained 15 bases not matched to a gene. The CDR3 reads CASRLKTTSGRVLAYEQYF. The DNA of the CDR3 is TGCGCCAGCAGACTAAAAACGACTAGCGGGAGGGTACTAGCCTACGAGCAGTACTTC.

The chain links TRBV7-2 to TRBJ2-3; D gene unclear. The germline CDR1 and CDR2 sequences are SGHTA and FQGNSA. Deletions cut 7 bases from V and 9 bases from J, with 8 bases between. The CDR3 spans 10 residues. CDR3 protein: CASMSETQYF. The CDR3 region has the DNA TGTGCCAGCATGTCGGAGACGCAGTATTTT.

The genes are TRBV27 and TRBJ1-6; the D is unclear. V shed 5 bases and J shed 0 bases, with 11 bases lying between them. Germline values: CDR1 MNHEY, CDR2 SMNVEV (reference sequence). The CDR3 has 16 residues. In DNA form, the CDR3 reads TGTGCCAGCAGTGCGACATTGAGCTCCTATAATTCACCCCTCCACTTT. Amino acids: CASSATLSSYNSPLHF.

The CDR3, as DNA: TGTGCCAGCAGTGAAGCGGTACTGGGGACAGTTAGCAATCAGCCCCAGCATTTT. As protein: CASSEAVLGTVSNQPQHF. This chain connects TRBV6-1 to TRBJ1-5; 7 nucleotides agree with TRBD1. V lost 0 bases and J lost 0; bases outside the gene matches: 8. Germline CDR1 is MNHNS and CDR2 is SASEGT. The CDR3 runs to 18 residues.

The chain joins TRBV14 to TRBJ2-1; no clear D. V was trimmed by 4 bases and J by 0 bases, leaving 22 bases between them. The CDR3 runs to 19 residues. Germline lookup yields CDR1 SGHDN and CDR2 FVKESK. The CDR3, as DNA: TGTGCCAGCAGCCCTTATGATGTGACTTGGAAGAGCTCCTACAATGAGCAGTTCTTC. It codes for CASSPYDVTWKSSYNEQFF.

This rearrangement joins TRBV7-9 to TRBJ2-1; D not resolved. The CDR3 consists of 11 residues. Germline CDR1 is SEHNR and CDR2 is FQNEAQ (reference sequence). The V end was cut by 8 bases, the J end by 8 bases, with 10 bases between. The CDR3 region has the DNA TGTGCCAGCGCGTCGCGTTATGAGCAGTTCTTC. This encodes CASASRYEQFF.

The chain joins TRBV5-1 to TRBJ1-2; D is ambiguous. Trimming removed 0 bases from V and 8 bases from J, with 26 bases in between. The CDR3 spans 18 residues. CDR1 is SGHRS, CDR2 YFSETQ, per germline. The CDR3 loop reads CASSLAGNLQLSMSGYTF. The CDR3 nucleotides read TGCGCCAGCAGCTTGGCCGGGAATCTACAGCTCTCCATGTCGGGCTACACCTTC.

This chain joins TRBV6-1 and TRBJ1-6, with D perhaps TRBD1 (5 bases). The CDR3 length is 17 residues. The germline V and J ends were trimmed by 0 bases and 10 bases, with 19 bases remaining between them. Germline V gives CDR1 MNHNS, CDR2 SASEGT. The CDR3 region has the DNA TGTGCCAGCAGTGAAGCGGTCAGACAGAGCTATAGATCACCCCTCCACTTT. Protein: CASSEAVRQSYRSPLHF.

This clone appeared a single time. The V and J genes are TRBV30 and TRBJ1-5; 7 bases match TRBD1. Germline V lookup: CDR1 GTSNPN, CDR2 SVGIG (reference sequence). This CDR3 has 13 residues. Trimming removed 2 bases from V and 6 bases from J; junction bases left unmatched: 4. CDR3 protein: CAWSRGGGQPQHF. CDR3 DNA sequence: TGTGCCTGGAGTAGAGGGGGCGGTCAGCCCCAGCATTTT.

The chain carries TRBV5-1 and TRBJ2-2; 8 bases match TRBD2. V dropped 3 bases and J dropped 5; count of bases not matched to a gene: 27. This CDR3 contains 22 residues. From germline, CDR1 is SGHRS and CDR2 YFSETQ. The CDR3 sequence: CASSSDRLGRPSERGQTGELFF. The CDR3 DNA is TGCGCCAGCAGCTCGGATCGATTGGGGCGCCCATCGGAGCGGGGGCAAACCGGGGAGCTGTTTTTT.

This chain uses TRBV11-2 with TRBJ1-5; 7 bases agree with TRBD1. CDR1 SGHAT and CDR2 FQNNGV come from the germline V gene. Trimming removed 1 base from V and 2 bases from J; junction bases left unmatched: 2. CDR3 size: 15 residues. CDR3 loop: CASSLGGTGNQPQHF. The CDR3 coding sequence is TGTGCCAGCAGCTTAGGAGGGACAGGCAATCAGCCCCAGCATTTT.

In nucleotides, the CDR3 is TGCGCCAGCAGCTTCGGACTAGCGGAGGAGGGGACCCAGTACTTC. This gives the protein CASSFGLAEEGTQYF. J is TRBJ2-5 and V is TRBV5-1; 10 bases fit TRBD2. This CDR3 is 15 amino acids long. CDR1 and CDR2 (germline): SGHRS, YFSETQ. The junction had 8 bases not matched to a gene; V was cut back by 2 bases and J by 7 bases. Full variable domain (outside the CDR3, taken from reference TRBV5-1 and TRBJ2-5): KAGVTQTPRYLIKTRGQQVTLSCSPISGHRSVSWYQQTPGQGLQFLFEYFSETQRNKGNFPGRFSGRQFSNSRSEMNVSTLELGDSALYLCASSFGLAEEGTQYFGPGTRLLVL.

This clone turned up a few times. The V call is TRBV6-1, the J call TRBJ1-2; D call uncertain. Germline V CDR1 and CDR2: MNHNS, SASEGT. This CDR3 region has 13 residues. The germline V and J ends were trimmed by 2 bases and 7 bases, with 11 bases remaining between them. The CDR3: CASSESGGFGYTF. The DNA of the CDR3 is TGTGCCAGCAGTGAATCAGGTGGTTTTGGCTACACCTTC.